The T cell receptor (beta chain) under discussion was sequenced for a study of identical twins listed by TCRdb under 2016. In the study overall: TCR alpha and beta repertoires from monozygotic twins, unrelated adults of various ages and cord blood were deep-sequenced to test whether fetal clonotypes persist. To rule out contamination, replicate twin experiments were performed at different times with different library preparation protocols.

To prepare the library, 5' RACE was applied. Sequencer: Illumina HiSeq 2000. A universal primer binding site was added through template switching, and the final cDNA carried a unique molecular identifier so that TCR cDNA molecules could be counted accurately. Specific primers in the conserved constant-segment region were used to synthesize first-strand cDNA for TCR alpha and beta chains. To control for contamination, every cDNA library carried two barcodes: a SMART-Mk sample barcode plus Illumina barcodes. Two successive PCR steps introduced TruSeq adapter sequences along with Illumina sample barcodes. TCR alpha and beta cDNA libraries were sequenced on the Illumina HiSeq platform with custom primers. On the authors' methods: MiGEC was used to process raw reads and extract unique molecular identifiers, and MiXCR was used to find CDR3 positions. Recombination models were inferred per individual with the repgenHMM and IGoR tools using an EM algorithm. Shared clonotypes were analyzed with the tcR package in R, and sharing was normalized by the product of cloneset sizes. To study raw recombination free of thymic and clonal selection effects, out-of-frame nonproductive sequences were analyzed. Starting from the raw public reads, TCRdb applied fastp trimming at Q25, assembled clones with MiXCR and retained in-frame beta chains. Each entry merges the rows of one CDR3 protein and shows their most common DNA and genes. It is TCRdb's table, rather than the study itself, that gives the V and J calls and clone size. In this sample the table shows approximately 620,000 distinct CDR3 sequences, 8.5% to 9.5% of which occur a single time. Around 0.98% of the sample is taken by the ten largest.

Here is what the overall study found, with its caveats: A weaker excess of twin sharing was found in beta out-of-frame sequences because the signal-to-noise ratio was lowered by fewer shared sequences. Compared with coincidental sharing between unrelated individuals, out-of-frame TCR alpha sequences shared between twins had an excess of sequences with low generation probability. Because the same donors could not be followed over many years, conclusions were based on cross-sectional statistical analysis. Out-of-frame TCR alpha sharing in monozygotic twins was systematically underestimated by recombination models, whereas sharing between unrelated individuals was in agreement with the recombination models. Fewer insertions were carried by abundant cord blood beta clonotypes, a similar but weaker trend appeared in young adult naive repertoires, and no such trend appeared in memory repertoires. Invariant T cells such as MAIT and iNKT could partly confound zero-insertion analyses, although diverse VJ usage argued against such confounding for most clonotypes.

Every donor in the study was a healthy Caucasian. Three pairs of female monozygotic twins, all aged roughly 18 to 29 years, were included in the twin cohort. Peripheral blood mononuclear cells were the source from which RNA for the TCR libraries was isolated. A note on this clonotype: What antigen it recognizes has not been identified. No base qualities exist here, and no much larger clone lies one base off it.

The CDR3 runs 15 residues from the cysteine to the phenylalanine. Only the CDR3 DNA is retained, 45 bases long and in frame from the first base. CDR1 is given as MNHEY and CDR2 as SMNVEV, both from the germline V gene (reference sequence). Between the V and J ends, shortened by 3 bases and 8 bases respectively, the junction contains 17 bases. The sample also formed part of further work on yellow fever vaccine responses in identical twins. The second publication reports: According to the authors, in identical twins the way T cells responded to vaccination appeared partly convergent and partly personalized. Focusing on identical twins, the study followed the T cell clones that responded to the vaccine, and did so with precision.

Sequenced input: PBMCs. The rearranged chain carries TRBV27 and TRBJ2-1; TRBD1 is perhaps the D gene, given 5 matching bases. This clonotype was sampled from a woman aged 18 to 35 in good health. The sequenced DNA: TGTGCCAGCAGTTTGTTTTGGGGTAAAGGGGATGAGCAGTTCTTC. It specifies CASSLFWGKGDEQFF.